Presented here are 27 T cell receptor beta chains from one specimen sequenced in a study of blood T cells in healthy people across ages. Using a J-beta primer mix together with a sample-barcoded 5' primer, a second PCR was run for roughly 7 to 11 cycles. TCRdb used MiXCR to reprocess the 5' RACE reads, holding one entry per CDR3 protein. The table includes 1.5 million to 2 million distinct CDR3 sequences, 28% detected once. Sequencing used blood. The source of these receptors is a woman in her twenties or thirties in good health.

This clonotype occurred many times. The V call is TRBV2, the J call TRBJ2-7, with 8 nucleotides matching TRBD1. The CDR3 runs 15 residues. Germline loops: CDR1 SNHLY, CDR2 FYNNEI. J was trimmed by 3 bases and V by 5 bases; bases with no gene match: 9. CDR3 sequence (DNA): TGTGCCAGCAGTCCGGACAGGGTCAATCTCTACGAGCAGTACTTC. Translating it yields CASSPDRVNLYEQYF.

This clonotype was recorded a few times. The chain uses TRBV27 and TRBJ2-7, with D unresolved. This CDR3 comprises 12 residues. Trimming cost V 6 bases and J 3 bases, with 9 bases left between them. Per germline, CDR1 MNHEY and CDR2 SMNVEV (reference sequence). The CDR3 DNA reads TGTGCCAGCAGCTCAAATTACTACGAGCAGTACTTC. This gives the protein CASSSNYYEQYF.

This sequence joins TRBV19 and TRBJ2-1; 10 positions agree with TRBD1. This CDR3 is 14 amino acids long. Trimming took 7 bases from V and 8 from J; bases not matched to a gene: 8. Germline loops: CDR1 LNHDA, CDR2 SQIVND (reference sequence). In nucleotides, the CDR3 is TGTGCCAGTATTGGGGACAGGGGAGGCGATGAGCAGTTCTTC. Translated: CASIGDRGGDEQFF. The variable domain in full, completed from reference TRBV19 and TRBJ2-1, reads DGGITQSPKYLFRKEGQNVTLSCEQNLNHDAMYWYRQDPGQGLRLIYYSQIVNDFQKGDIAEGYSVSREKKESFPLTVTSAQKNPTAFYLCASIGDRGGDEQFFGPGTRLTVL.

The V gene is TRBV27, the J gene TRBJ2-2, with 8 bases matching TRBD2. V trimming: 5 bases; J trimming: 1 base; junction bases outside the gene matches: 3. This CDR3 comprises 15 residues. Germline V lookup: CDR1 MNHEY, CDR2 SMNVEV (reference sequence). This CDR3 is CASSRGGQNTGELFF. In DNA form, the CDR3 reads TGTGCCAGCAGTCGCGGGGGGCAGAACACCGGGGAGCTGTTTTTT.

This rearrangement joins TRBV30 to TRBJ2-3, with TRBD2 matching 9 bases. Germline assignment: CDR1 GTSNPN and CDR2 SVGIG (reference sequence). Losses at the gene ends were 2 bases for V and 2 bases for J; bases not matched to a gene: 5. CDR3 length: 15 residues. CDR3 bases: TGTGCCTGGAGTCGGCGGGGGGGGTACACAGATACGCAGTATTTT. Residues: CAWSRRGGYTDTQYF.

This chain joins TRBV5-6 and TRBJ1-6; D perhaps matches TRBD1 (6 bases). The germline V gene has CDR1 SGHDT and CDR2 YYEEEE. The length of the CDR3 is 14 residues. With 1 base removed from V and 8 bases from J, the gap between germline ends came to 10 bases. The CDR3 sequence is CASSLLRGYSPLHF. DNA for the CDR3: TGTGCCAGCAGCTTGCTCAGGGGATATTCACCCCTCCACTTT.

The CDR3 sequence: CASSEADFRFF. DNA of the CDR3: TGCGCCAGCAGTGAAGCGGACTTCCGGTTCTTC. The chain employs TRBV10-2 and TRBJ2-1; D might be TRBD2 (5 bases). Germline V gene sequence: CDR1 WSHSY, CDR2 SAAADI. The V gene lost 3 bases and the J gene lost 15 bases, with 12 bases spanning the gap. This CDR3 spans 11 amino acids.

The chain has TRBV7-8 and TRBJ2-3; D is unresolved. This CDR3 spans 16 amino acids. Trimming removed 1 base at V and 2 bases at J, with 13 bases between. CDR1 SGHVS and CDR2 FQNEAQ come from the germline V gene. The DNA of the CDR3 is TGTGCCAGCAGCTTAGAAGTTTCTCTGCTCACAGATACGCAGTATTTT. Residues: CASSLEVSLLTDTQYF.

Note on this clonotype: A read error is possible here, since a much larger clone lies one base away. The rearrangement links TRBV18 to TRBJ2-4, with D hard to call. This CDR3 region has 13 residues. Germline CDR1 reads KGHSH; CDR2 reads LQKENI. Written as DNA, the CDR3 is TGTGCCAGCTCACCAGATGCCAAAAGCATTCAGTACTTC. Amino acids: CASSPDAKSIQYF.

Comments on this clonotype: This clone may be a read error of a much larger clone one base away. This sequence joins TRBV5-1 and TRBJ2-1; weak D call: TRBD2 (6 bases). The CDR3 runs 17 residues. Germline values: CDR1 SGHRS, CDR2 YFSETQ. The CDR3 spells CTSSLGGRGSSYNEQFF. The CDR3 nucleotides are TGCACCAGCAGCTTGGGGGGACGGGGGAGCTCCTACAATGAGCAGTTCTTC.

This clonotype turned up a few times. J is TRBJ2-1 and V is TRBV7-6, with D perhaps TRBD1 (6 bases). The length of the CDR3 is 17 residues. Trimming cost V 0 bases and J 6 bases, with 18 bases left between them. CDR1 SGHVS and CDR2 FNYEAQ come from the germline V gene. CDR3 amino acids: CASSLAGFGQGGNEQFF. Here the CDR3 DNA reads TGTGCCAGCAGCTTAGCGGGGTTTGGGCAAGGGGGCAATGAGCAGTTCTTC.

The chain carries TRBV12-3 or TRBV12-4 and TRBJ1-3; unclear D gene. Trimming pared 4 bases from V and 0 bases from J, leaving 13 bases between. The CDR3 length is 16 residues. The CDR3: CASSSVLVSSGNTIYF. CDR3 in DNA: TGTGCCAGCAGTTCAGTCCTTGTTAGCTCTGGAAACACCATATATTTT.

This clonotype was counted a single time. The chain links TRBV9 to TRBJ2-1, with D possibly matching TRBD1 (6 bases). The V gene lost 4 bases and the J gene lost 3 bases, with 26 bases spanning the gap. Germline V lookup: CDR1 SGDLS, CDR2 YYNGEE. This CDR3 spans 19 amino acids. The CDR3, as DNA: TGTGCCAGCAGCCTCCCCGACAGGACTGCAGGCGGCTACTACAATGAGCAGTTCTTC. Its translation: CASSLPDRTAGGYYNEQFF.

The chain is built from TRBV3-1 and TRBJ2-1, with 8 positions matching TRBD1. CDR3 length equals 14 residues. In germline, CDR1 is LGHDT, CDR2 YNNKEL (reference sequence). Unmatched junction bases numbered 6, after V lost 5 bases and J lost 6 bases. In DNA form, the CDR3 reads TGTGCCAGCAGCTCCGGACAGGGCCCCAATGAGCAGTTCTTC. Encoded protein: CASSSGQGPNEQFF.

Details on this clonotype: A much larger clone differs by one base, so this may be a read error. This chain uses TRBV3-1 with TRBJ2-1; TRBD1 matches at 10 bases. Germline V CDR1 and CDR2: LGHDT, YNNKEL (reference sequence). Trimming cost V 4 bases and J 10 bases; bases outside gene matches: 16. The CDR3 is made up of 17 amino acids. CDR3 region: CASSPREGQGSSYEQFF. The CDR3 nucleotides are TGTGCCAGCAGCCCCCGGGAGGGACAGGGGAGCTCCTACGAGCAGTTCTTC.

The chain carries TRBV20-1 and TRBJ1-1; D not resolved. Per the germline V gene, CDR1 is DFQATT and CDR2 is SNEGSKA (reference sequence). The CDR3 totals 15 residues. Trimming left V 3 bases short and J 1 base short, with 15 bases between. This CDR3 is CSARPLYEGNTEAFF. CDR3 in DNA: TGCAGTGCTAGGCCTCTATACGAAGGGAACACTGAAGCTTTCTTT.

This clonotype was seen once. A read error may be the cause here, since a much bigger clone is one base away. The V and J genes are TRBV5-1 and TRBJ1-2, with D unresolved. Germline-derived CDR1 and CDR2 are SGHRS and YFSETQ. This CDR3 region has 15 residues. The V end was cut by 3 bases, the J end by 4 bases, with 16 bases between. CDR3 residues: CASSWAYGRTYGYTF. DNA of the CDR3: TGCGCCAGCAGCTGGGCCTACGGACGCACCTATGGCTACACCTTC.

In the case of this clonotype: A read error may explain this, as a much larger clone is one base away. The chain has TRBV7-2 and TRBJ2-7, with 11 bases aligning to TRBD2. The junction had 12 bases not matched to a gene; V was cut back by 6 bases and J by 5 bases. Germline CDR1 and CDR2: SGHTA and FQGNSA. CDR3 length equals 16 residues. CDR3 amino acids: CASSPGLAARSNEQYF. Written as DNA, the CDR3 is TGTGCCAGCAGTCCGGGACTAGCGGCGAGATCCAACGAGCAGTACTTC.

This clonotype was seen just once. The chain couples TRBV6-1 to TRBJ2-1; 12 positions match TRBD2. V was clipped by 10 bases and J by 8 bases; unmatched bases: 12. Germline-derived CDR1 and CDR2 are MNHNS and SASEGT. There are 15 residues in the CDR3. The CDR3 DNA sequence: TGTGCCACCAGGTTACTAGCGGGGGGATACGATGAGCAGTTCTTC. Protein sequence: CATRLLAGGYDEQFF.

This clonotype was recorded a few times. A clone one base away is much larger, so this may be a read error. The V call is TRBV7-9, the J call TRBJ2-5, with D maybe TRBD2 (5 bases). This CDR3 has 11 amino acids. Germline CDR1 SEHNR, CDR2 FQNEAQ (reference sequence). Trimming pared 10 bases from V and 5 bases from J, leaving 11 bases between. In DNA form, the CDR3 reads TGTGCCACCGGCTGGAGGGAGACCCAGTACTTC. This gives the protein CATGWRETQYF.

This clonotype was detected a few times. The chain joins TRBV3-1 to TRBJ2-1; D unresolved. V lost 0 bases, J lost 0 bases, and 12 bases lay in between. The CDR3 covers 17 residues. Germline V lookup: CDR1 LGHDT, CDR2 YNNKEL (reference sequence). DNA of the CDR3: TGTGCCAGCAGCCAAGAAAGGAATTCGTTCTCCTACAATGAGCAGTTCTTC. Translated: CASSQERNSFSYNEQFF.

The table lists this clonotype with a few counts. The V call is TRBV29-1, the J call TRBJ1-1; 11 bases are shared with TRBD1. V lost 6 bases, J lost 6 bases, and 3 bases stayed unmatched. Germline V gene lookup returns CDR1 SQVTM and CDR2 ANQGSEA. The CDR3 runs to 12 residues. The chain's CDR3 is CSVGDRGAEAFF. The CDR3 DNA reads TGCAGCGTGGGGGACAGGGGGGCTGAAGCTTTCTTT. Based on the CDR3 plus reference TRBV29-1 and TRBJ1-1, the full variable domain is SAVISQKPSRDICQRGTSLTIQCQVDSQVTMMFWYRQQPGQSLTLIATANQGSEATYESGFVIDKFPISRPNLTFSTLTVSNMSPEDSSIYLCSVGDRGAEAFFGQGTRLTVV.

CDR3 sequence: CASVGDYGYTF. The CDR3 nucleotides read TGTGCCAGCGTCGGGGACTATGGCTACACCTTC. This chain uses TRBV2 with TRBJ1-2, with unresolved D. CDR3 length: 11 amino acids. The germline CDR1 and CDR2 sequences are SNHLY and FYNNEI. V dropped 8 bases and J dropped 3 bases, with 7 bases sitting between them.

J is TRBJ2-7 and V is TRBV20-1; D remains unclear. The V end was cut by 6 bases, the J end by 2 bases, with 20 bases between. Per the germline V gene, CDR1 is DFQATT and CDR2 is SNEGSKA (reference sequence). This CDR3 spans 15 amino acids. The CDR3 sequence: CSATRADSPTYEQYF. The CDR3 coding sequence is TGCAGTGCGACCCGGGCAGACTCACCAACCTACGAGCAGTACTTC.

This clonotype was seen more than once but under ten times. The chain is built from TRBV15 and TRBJ2-7, with a possible D match to TRBD2 (5 bases). With 2 bases removed from V and 6 bases from J, the gap between germline ends came to 20 bases. The CDR3 contains 16 residues. The germline V gene has CDR1 LNHNV and CDR2 YYDKDF (reference sequence). DNA of the CDR3: TGTGCCACCAGCAGAAGACCGGGGAGTGGATGTAGCGAGCAGTACTTC. This gives the protein CATSRRPGSGCSEQYF.

Remarks on this clonotype: A clone one base away is much larger, so this may be a read error. The V and J genes are TRBV20-1 and TRBJ2-1, with 9 positions matching TRBD1. V was pared by 6 bases and J by 10 bases, with 13 bases of the junction left unmatched. Germline loops: CDR1 DFQATT, CDR2 SNEGSKA (reference sequence). The CDR3 sequence is 14 residues long. The CDR3 here is CSAPGGTGSDEQFF. The CDR3 region has the DNA TGCAGTGCCCCTGGCGGGACAGGGAGCGACGAGCAGTTCTTC.

This clonotype has more than one count but fewer than ten. This chain uses TRBV4-3 with TRBJ2-3; no clear D gene. Trimming removed 1 base at V and 6 bases at J, with 11 bases between. The CDR3 loop spans 14 amino acids. Per germline, CDR1 LGHNA and CDR2 YSLEER. The CDR3 DNA reads TGCGCCAGCAGCCAAGCTCGCTCAGGTGATACGCAGTATTTT. Its translation is CASSQARSGDTQYF.